The sequence of this T cell receptor (beta chain) was determined in a study of STAT5B mutations in CD4+ large granular lymphocyte leukemia. General observations from the study: Data were not HLA-matched across samples.

The survey-level immunoSEQ assay was used. The table came from immunoSEQ multiplex PCR; TCRdb's copy has only in-frame clones and leaves some out. The sample holds around 21,000 clones, roughly 75% seen once. Notes on this clone: Its target is not known.

From germline, CDR1 is SEHNR and CDR2 FQNEAQ (reference sequence). CDR3 length equals 13 residues. V was pared by 8 bases and J by 6 bases, with 15 bases between. The receptor's source is a human donor in good health. The chain combines TRBV7-9 with TRBJ2-3, with D tentatively TRBD2 (5 bases). The sequenced material came from CD4+ T cells from blood buffy coats. The CDR3 sequence is CASSLAVGDTQYF. DNA of the CDR3: TGTGCCAGCTCCCTAGCAGTCGGTGATACGCAGTATTTT.